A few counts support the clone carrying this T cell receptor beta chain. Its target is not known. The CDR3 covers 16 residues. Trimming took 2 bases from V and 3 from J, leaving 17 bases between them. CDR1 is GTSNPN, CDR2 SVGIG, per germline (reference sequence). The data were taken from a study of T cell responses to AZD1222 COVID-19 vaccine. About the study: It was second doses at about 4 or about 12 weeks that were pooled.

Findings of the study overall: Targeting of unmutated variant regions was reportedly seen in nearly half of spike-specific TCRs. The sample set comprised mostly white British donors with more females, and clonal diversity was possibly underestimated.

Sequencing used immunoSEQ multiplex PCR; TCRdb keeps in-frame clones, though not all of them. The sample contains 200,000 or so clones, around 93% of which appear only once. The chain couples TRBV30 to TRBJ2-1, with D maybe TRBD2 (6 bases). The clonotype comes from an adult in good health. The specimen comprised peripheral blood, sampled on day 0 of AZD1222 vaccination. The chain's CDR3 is CAWSLGRLVRYNEQFF. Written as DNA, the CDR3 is TGTGCCTGGAGTCTTGGGAGACTAGTCCGCTACAATGAGCAGTTCTTC.